This T cell receptor (beta chain) stems from a study of blood T cell repertoires in COVID-19. Method: immunoSEQ multiplex PCR; TCRdb's copy keeps in-frame clones and lacks some. Of 370,000 or so clones in the sample, about four fifths are singletons; the top ten hold around 1.1%. Trimming at V came to 7 bases and at J to 0 bases, leaving 8 bases not matched to a gene. Germline-derived CDR1 and CDR2 are SNHLY and FYNNEI. This CDR3 has 16 residues. The receptor comes from a human donor with acute or convalescent COVID-19. The donor label of this sample is uncertain. The chain joins TRBV2 to TRBJ2-7, with TRBD2 matching 11 bases. The specimen sequenced was peripheral blood. CDR3 sequence: CASNGLAGHGSYEQYF. As DNA, the CDR3 is TGTGCCAGCAACGGACTAGCGGGCCATGGCTCCTACGAGCAGTACTTC.